This T cell receptor (beta chain) was captured in a study of spatial heterogeneity in lung cancer. This clonotype has at least ten counts. The antigen is undetermined. Time point specified: sample taken at primary tumor resection. Samples came from approximately 65 TRACERx patients with untreated early-stage lung cancer. TCRdb analysed the 5' RACE reads with MiXCR anew, one entry per CDR3 protein. The repertoire holds 20,000 to 25,000 distinct CDR3 sequences, with 8.8% as singletons. Notes on the study in general: Counts of expanded alpha and beta TCRs within tumors tracked the tumor nonsynonymous mutation count.

With 3 bases removed from V and 1 base from J, the gap between germline ends came to 13 bases. Germline V CDR1 and CDR2: MDHEN, SYDVKM. There are 15 residues in the CDR3. This TCR derives from a male donor with early-stage non-small cell lung cancer. The J gene is TRBJ2-7, the V gene TRBV28, with D possibly being TRBD2 (6 bases). The sample consisted of lung tumor tissue, taken at surgery. The CDR3 DNA follows: TGTGCCAGCAGTTTTGCTACGGGGAGGTCCTACGAGCAGTACTTC. Translating gives CASSFATGRSYEQYF.